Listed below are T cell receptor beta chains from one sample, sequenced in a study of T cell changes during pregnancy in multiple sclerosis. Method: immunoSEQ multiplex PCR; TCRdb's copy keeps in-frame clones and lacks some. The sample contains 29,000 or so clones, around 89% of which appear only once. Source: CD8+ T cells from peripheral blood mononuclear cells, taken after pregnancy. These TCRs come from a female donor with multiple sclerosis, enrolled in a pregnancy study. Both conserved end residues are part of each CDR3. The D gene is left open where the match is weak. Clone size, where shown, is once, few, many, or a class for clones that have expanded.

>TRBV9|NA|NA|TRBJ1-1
CASSEGLVGPLAREAFF
TGTGCCAGCAGCGAGGGGCTGGTGGGCCCCTTGGCGCGCGAAGCTTTCTTT
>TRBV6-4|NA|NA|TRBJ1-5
CASSAGGEGNQPQHF
TGTGCCAGCAGCGCCGGGGGGGAGGGCAATCAGCCCCAGCATTTT
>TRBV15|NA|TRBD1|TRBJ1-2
CATSRVPGQGVSYGYTF
TGTGCCACCAGCAGAGTCCCGGGACAGGGCGTATCCTATGGCTACACCTTC
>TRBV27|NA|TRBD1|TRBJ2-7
CASSLSGGGEQYF
TGTGCCAGCAGTTTATCAGGGGGCGGGGAGCAGTACTTC
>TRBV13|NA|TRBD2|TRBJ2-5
CASSLERLAGEQETQYF
TGTGCCAGCAGCTTAGAACGACTAGCGGGGGAACAAGAGACCCAGTACTTC
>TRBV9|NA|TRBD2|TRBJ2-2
CASSPRSGRAMNTGELFF
TGTGCCAGCAGCCCCCGGAGCGGGAGGGCCATGAACACCGGGGAGCTGTTTTTT
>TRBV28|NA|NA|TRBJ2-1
CASSLIREYSEQFF
TGTGCCAGCAGTTTGATCCGGGAGTATAGTGAGCAGTTCTTC
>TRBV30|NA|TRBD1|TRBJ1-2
CAWSPTETGGAYGYTF
TGTGCCTGGAGTCCCACGGAGACAGGGGGTGCCTATGGCTACACCTTC
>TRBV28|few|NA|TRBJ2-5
CASRRMGEAETQYF
TGTGCCAGCCGCCGGATGGGGGAGGCAGAGACCCAGTACTTC
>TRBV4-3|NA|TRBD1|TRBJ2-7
CASSPRGRNEQYF
TGCGCCAGCAGCCCCAGGGGGCGCAACGAGCAGTACTTC
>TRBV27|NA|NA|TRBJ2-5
CASSSSGAGQTQYF
TGTGCCAGCAGCTCGAGCGGCGCTGGGCAGACCCAGTACTTC
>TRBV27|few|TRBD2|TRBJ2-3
CASSHPGLGADTQYF
TGTGCCAGCAGTCACCCGGGACTAGGGGCGGATACGCAGTATTTT
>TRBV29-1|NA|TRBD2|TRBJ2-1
CSVIAGGLYNEQFF
TGCAGCGTGATAGCGGGAGGGCTATACAATGAGCAGTTCTTC
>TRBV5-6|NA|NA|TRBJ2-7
CASSSDDRATPYEQYF
TGTGCCAGCAGCTCCGACGACCGAGCGACCCCCTACGAGCAGTACTTC
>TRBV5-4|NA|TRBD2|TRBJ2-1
CASSSLAGGPNEQFF
TGTGCCAGCAGCTCATTAGCGGGAGGGCCAAATGAGCAGTTCTTC
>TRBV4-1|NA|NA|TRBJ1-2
CASSQEPGDYGYTF
TGCGCCAGCAGCCAAGAGCCAGGGGACTATGGCTACACCTTC
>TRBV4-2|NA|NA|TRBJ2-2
CASSQRLGGAGELFF
TGTGCCAGCAGCCAGAGACTAGGGGGGGCCGGGGAGCTGTTTTTT